The T cell receptor (beta chain) under discussion was sequenced for a study of blood T cell repertoires in COVID-19. Trimming took off 2 bases at V and 0 bases at J, with 11 bases between the two ends. The CDR3 length is 15 residues. The germline CDR1 and CDR2 sequences are MGHRA and YSYEKL. In the original processing: Reference gene primer amplification yielded estimated nucleated cell counts. Produced via immunoSEQ multiplex PCR; TCRdb's table is partial and in-frame only. Clone size and the V and J calls come from that table; the DNA yielded D and trimming. The sample has 150,000 to 200,000 clones, approximately 90% seen once.

This sequence was found in a man aged 18-30 years with acute or convalescent COVID-19. The chain uses TRBV4-1 and TRBJ2-7, with D tentatively TRBD1 (6 bases). The specimen was peripheral blood. The CDR3 DNA reads as TGCGCCAGCAGCCAATGGGCAGGGGTCTCCTACGAGCAGTACTTC. Amino acids: CASSQWAGVSYEQYF.